Listed here are 23 T cell receptor beta chains from one sample, sequenced in a study of beta chain features in type 1 diabetes. The sequenced template was cDNA made from the entire isolated RNA. The method was immunoSEQ multiplex PCR; TCRdb's version includes in-frame clones alone and lacks a portion of them. The sample yields approximately 140,000 clones, 40% to 55% seen once. Sequenced material: Tregs from blood. These receptors all stem from a man aged 18 to 30 in good health.

V and J are TRBV5-1 and TRBJ2-7, with TRBD1 matching over 12 bases. The CDR3 loop spans 15 amino acids. The V gene end was trimmed by 4 bases and the J gene end by 5 bases; junction bases not matched to a gene: 7. Germline lookup yields CDR1 SGHRS and CDR2 YFSETQ. The CDR3 spells CASSRVGQGAHEQYF. DNA for the CDR3: TGCGCCAGCAGCCGCGTGGGACAGGGGGCCCACGAGCAGTACTTC.

V and J are TRBV7-9 and TRBJ2-5, with TRBD1 as a possible D gene (6 bases). Germline CDR1 is SEHNR and CDR2 is FQNEAQ (reference sequence). CDR3 length: 16 residues. Trimming took off 2 bases at V and 0 bases at J, with 13 bases between the two ends. The CDR3 reads CASSLMGAGYQETQYF. In nucleotides, the CDR3 is TGTGCCAGCAGCTTAATGGGGGCCGGGTACCAAGAGACCCAGTACTTC.

V usage is TRBV27 and J usage is TRBJ1-2; D possibly corresponds to TRBD1 (6 bases). The CDR3 is made up of 14 amino acids. CDR1 and CDR2 from the germline V gene are MNHEY and SMNVEV (reference sequence). V lost 5 bases to trimming and J lost 4 bases, with 14 bases between them. CDR3 amino acids: CASSQQGYGYGYTF. CDR3 DNA: TGTGCCAGCAGTCAACAGGGTTACGGCTATGGCTACACCTTC.

The CDR3 protein is CASTLPRDYKPVTHYEQYF. The CDR3 region has the DNA TGTGCCAGCACCCTCCCCCGGGACTACAAACCAGTTACACACTACGAGCAGTACTTC. The chain has TRBV28 and TRBJ2-7; 7 positions agree with TRBD2. Per the germline V gene, CDR1 is MDHEN and CDR2 is SYDVKM. The CDR3 is 19 residues long. The V segment lost 7 bases and the J segment 3 bases; nucleotides outside the gene matches: 24.

This clone has only a few counts. The rearrangement uses TRBV29-1 and TRBJ1-2; TRBD1 is a possible D gene (6 bases). The CDR3 runs 12 residues. Between the trimmed V and J ends, which lost 4 bases and 4 bases, there was a span of 10 bases. The V gene's germline CDR1 is SQVTM and CDR2 ANQGSEA. CDR3 DNA sequence: TGCAGCGTTGTTCGGGACATCTATGGCTACACCTTC. It translates to CSVVRDIYGYTF.

The chain joins TRBV25-1 to TRBJ2-3; possible D gene TRBD1, 6 bases. This CDR3 is built from 13 residues. The germline CDR1 and CDR2 sequences are MGHDK and SYGVNS. V lost 6 bases and J lost 1, with 8 bases in between. DNA for the CDR3: TGTGCCAGCAGGGCAGGGGGCACAGATACGCAGTATTTT. As protein: CASRAGGTDTQYF.

This clone appeared a few times. The V gene is TRBV5-1, the J gene TRBJ1-1, with 10 bases that match TRBD1. In germline, CDR1 is SGHRS, CDR2 YFSETQ. This CDR3 has 17 residues. V shed 3 bases, J shed 7 bases, and the junction held 15 bases outside the gene matches. CDR3 residues: CASSYNPGQGTQGEAFF. As DNA, the CDR3 is TGCGCCAGCAGCTATAATCCGGGACAGGGGACCCAAGGTGAAGCTTTCTTT.

The gene calls are TRBV6-5 and TRBJ2-7; 9 nucleotides agree with TRBD1. Germline CDR1 MNHEY, CDR2 SVGAGI. Trimming removed 6 bases from V and 4 bases from J; junction bases left unmatched: 10. This CDR3 region has 15 residues. CDR3 sequence reads: CASSRSYRGQYEQYF. CDR3 nucleotide sequence: TGTGCCAGCAGCCGGTCGTACAGGGGGCAATACGAGCAGTACTTC.

V gene TRBV4-1 combines with J gene TRBJ2-1; TRBD2 is a possible D gene (5 bases). In germline, CDR1 is MGHRA, CDR2 YSYEKL. The CDR3 spans 15 residues. V was shortened by 0 bases and J by 2 bases, with 8 bases between the two germline ends. The chain's CDR3 is CASSQDGGPYNEQFF. Written as DNA, the CDR3 is TGCGCCAGCAGCCAAGATGGCGGGCCCTACAATGAGCAGTTCTTC.

This clone occurred a few times. This chain links TRBV7-2 with TRBJ2-1; the D is unclear. This CDR3 spans 11 amino acids. V dropped 0 bases and J dropped 10 bases, with 4 bases sitting between them. Per germline, CDR1 SGHTA and CDR2 FQGNSA. The CDR3, as DNA: TGTGCCAGCAGCTTAGCGGGCGAGCAGTTCTTC. Amino acid sequence: CASSLAGEQFF.

This clone was observed a handful of times. The rearrangement uses TRBV19 and TRBJ2-5; a possible D gene is TRBD2 (5 bases). V shed 1 base and J shed 7 bases, with 13 bases lying between them. CDR3 length: 14 residues. In germline, CDR1 is LNHDA, CDR2 SQIVND (reference sequence). In nucleotides, the CDR3 is TGTGCCAGTAGTATAGCCAGTCCGCGGGCGACCCAGTACTTC. It translates to CASSIASPRATQYF.

The chain has TRBV19 and TRBJ2-7; 10 positions match TRBD1. Germline V CDR1 and CDR2: LNHDA, SQIVND (reference sequence). V lost 3 bases to trimming and J lost 7 bases; unmatched junction nucleotides: 12. The CDR3 length is 16 residues. Here the CDR3 reads CASSIYRRDRGYEQYF. The CDR3 DNA follows: TGTGCCAGTAGTATTTACCGCCGGGACAGGGGATATGAGCAGTACTTC.

This clone was observed a handful of times. J is TRBJ2-1 and V is TRBV4-3; 11 nucleotides match TRBD2. V lost 3 bases to trimming and J lost 6 bases; unmatched junction nucleotides: 16. The CDR3 contains 19 residues. Germline V CDR1 and CDR2: LGHNA, YSLEER. The chain's CDR3 is CASSQAPGSLAGGSNEQFF. CDR3 coding DNA: TGCGCCAGCAGCCAGGCGCCAGGGTCCCTAGCGGGAGGTTCCAATGAGCAGTTCTTC.

This clone has just a few counts. This sequence joins TRBV29-1 and TRBJ2-7; D uncertain. The CDR3 is 12 amino acids. V lost 6 bases and J lost 5, with 14 bases in between. The germline gives CDR1 SQVTM, CDR2 ANQGSEA. The CDR3 DNA sequence: TGCAGCGTCCGGGTGGGTGCGGACGAGCAGTACTTC. Translated, it gives CSVRVGADEQYF.

Only a few counts were recorded for this clone. This chain uses TRBV15 with TRBJ2-3, with TRBD1 matching 8 bases. This CDR3 is built from 15 residues. V was clipped by 5 bases and J by 2 bases; unmatched bases: 6. CDR1 is LNHNV and CDR2 is YYDKDF in the germline V gene (reference sequence). DNA for the CDR3: TGTGCCACCAGCCCCGGACAGGGACACACAGATACGCAGTATTTT. It specifies CATSPGQGHTDTQYF.

This clone was detected once. The V gene is TRBV7-3, the J gene TRBJ2-5; D is possibly TRBD2 (5 bases). The CDR3 contains 13 residues. V was shortened by 1 base and J by 7 bases, with 10 bases between the two germline ends. Germline-derived CDR1 and CDR2 are SGHTA and FQGTGA. The CDR3 sequence is CASSLIGLGTQYF. The CDR3, as DNA: TGTGCCAGCAGCTTAATAGGACTGGGGACCCAGTACTTC.

The V and J genes are TRBV11-2 and TRBJ2-7; TRBD2 matches at 9 bases. This CDR3 is built from 15 residues. V shed 1 base, J shed 1 base, and the junction held 2 bases outside the gene matches. The V gene's germline CDR1 is SGHAT and CDR2 FQNNGV. Here the CDR3 DNA reads TGTGCCAGCAGCTTAGTAGCGGGGGCTTCCTACGAGCAGTACTTC. As protein: CASSLVAGASYEQYF.

J is TRBJ2-3 and V is TRBV7-3; 10 nucleotides match TRBD2. Looked up from germline, CDR1 is SGHTA and CDR2 is FQGTGA. V gave up 5 bases and J gave up 10 bases; unmatched junction bases: 15. This CDR3 is 16 amino acids long. The CDR3 DNA reads TGTGCCAGCAGCCCCCAGCTAGCGGGAGCTTGGGATGCGCAGTATTTT. Its translation: CASSPQLAGAWDAQYF.

As to this clone: One end of the junction fails to match germline, which may point to a read error. The chain is built from TRBV6-1 and TRBJ2-7; 7 nucleotides agree with TRBD1. Germline V gives CDR1 MNHNS, CDR2 SASEGT. This CDR3 has 14 residues. DNA of the CDR3: TGTGCCAGCAGGCCAGGACAGGTGACCGGCAGAGGGTCCTTC. Amino acid sequence: CASRPGQVTGRGSF.

The J gene is TRBJ2-3, the V gene TRBV29-1; tentatively, D is TRBD1 (6 bases). The CDR3 consists of 14 residues. CDR1 and CDR2 (germline): SQVTM, ANQGSEA. V lost 3 bases to trimming and J lost 1 base, with 11 bases between them. The CDR3: CSVDIRTGTDTQYF. As DNA, the CDR3 is TGCAGCGTTGACATCCGGACAGGCACAGATACGCAGTATTTT.

The chain employs TRBV6-6 and TRBJ2-1; 8 bases are shared with TRBD2. V was clipped by 3 bases and J by 7 bases; unmatched bases: 5. The germline CDR1 and CDR2 sequences are MNHNY and SVGAGI (reference sequence). The CDR3 extends over 14 amino acids. CDR3 region: CASSYSGIQNEQFF. In DNA form, the CDR3 reads TGTGCCAGCAGTTATAGCGGGATTCAGAATGAGCAGTTCTTC.

The chain uses TRBV4-3 and TRBJ2-1; D is undetermined. The V and J ends lost 2 bases and 4 bases respectively, with 12 bases between them. The CDR3 spans 15 residues. Germline V CDR1 and CDR2: LGHNA, YSLEER. For the CDR3, the DNA is TGCGCCAGCAGCCAAACGAACCAGATATACAATGAGCAGTTCTTC. Amino acids: CASSQTNQIYNEQFF.

This clone came up a few times. The rearrangement joins TRBV10-3 to TRBJ2-2, with D maybe TRBD2 (5 bases). V was clipped by 5 bases and J by 6 bases, with 16 bases between them. From germline, CDR1 is ENHRY and CDR2 SYGVKD. The length of the CDR3 is 15 residues. This CDR3 is CAISTSEDGSGELFF. The CDR3 region has the DNA TGTGCCATCAGTACCTCGGAGGATGGGTCCGGGGAGCTGTTTTTT.